The clone carrying this T cell receptor (beta chain) showed up just a few times. Its matching antigen is unknown. Germline-derived CDR1 and CDR2 are MNHEY and SVGAGI. V lost 7 bases to trimming and J lost 13 bases; unmatched junction nucleotides: 7. The CDR3 totals 12 residues. These data belong to a study of beta chain features in type 1 diabetes. Study details: Examination of sorted cells across all samples involved approximately 100,000,000 cells.

Expressed TCRB transcripts were sequenced, since all the RNA that had been isolated was reverse transcribed. Measured with immunoSEQ multiplex PCR; TCRdb has only the in-frame clones, and not every one. Of approximately 160,000 clones listed, under 9.5% are singletons. Study-level results: There were fewer insertions and more deletions at the VDJ junctions of type 1 diabetes patients. The naive, central memory and Treg TCRB repertoires showed an apparent similarity that was greater among patients than among healthy donors.

Populations isolated by sorting all had purity greater than 95%. J is TRBJ2-7 and V is TRBV6-5, with 13 positions matching TRBD2. Sequenced: central memory CD4+ T cells from blood. The TCR was taken from a man between 18 and 29 years old in good health. The CDR3 is CASTGTSGTVYF. CDR3 sequence (DNA): TGTGCCAGCACAGGGACTAGCGGGACGGTATACTTC.